There are a few counts of the clone carrying this T cell receptor (beta chain). This sample was included in a study of blood T cells in healthy people across ages. About the research overall: Using template switching, researchers captured about one barcoded beta molecule for each two T cells.

V was trimmed by 0 bases and J by 0 bases, leaving 12 bases between them. The germline CDR1 and CDR2 sequences are SGHRS and YFSETQ. This CDR3 has 17 amino acids. Alongside a J-beta primer mix, a sample-barcoded 5' primer served in a second PCR lasting roughly 6 to 11 cycles. TCRdb analysed the 5' RACE reads with MiXCR anew, one entry per CDR3 protein. Here the sample spans about 1.5 million distinct CDR3 sequences, around 39% being singletons. The source material was blood. The TCR was taken from a woman between 18 and 29 years old in good health. The chain combines TRBV5-1 with TRBJ2-2, with TRBD1 as a possible D gene (6 bases). The DNA for the CDR3 is TGCGCCAGCAGCTTGGCCGTGGGGGCGCCGAACACCGGGGAGCTGTTTTTT. Encoded protein: CASSLAVGAPNTGELFF.